Each of the 12 T cell receptor beta chains below was sequenced from the same sample in a study of T cells after yellow fever vaccination. TCRdb re-called the 5' RACE reads through MiXCR, storing one row per CDR3 protein. The data show more than 90,000 distinct CDR3 sequences, with roughly 8.4% seen just once and about 25% held by the top ten. The sample here was CD8+ T cells sorted from PBMCs, taken 45 days after the yellow fever booster vaccination. These receptors all stem from a man aged 30-40 years who received the YFV17D yellow fever vaccine.

This clonotype was seen repeatedly, ten times or more. The chain is built from TRBV15 and TRBJ1-5; D gene unclear. CDR1 and CDR2 (germline): LNHNV, YYDKDF (reference sequence). The CDR3 totals 15 residues. Trimming cost V 0 bases and J 4 bases, with 10 bases left between them. This CDR3 reads CATSRDVGPNQPQHF. In DNA form, the CDR3 reads TGTGCCACCAGCAGAGATGTGGGCCCGAATCAGCCCCAGCATTTT.

The chain couples TRBV5-6 to TRBJ2-7; possible D gene TRBD2, 5 bases. Germline CDR1 reads SGHDT; CDR2 reads YYEEEE. The length of the CDR3 is 14 residues. Trimming left V 0 bases short and J 6 bases short, with 13 bases between. This CDR3 reads CASSLGGGRREQYF. The CDR3 DNA is TGTGCCAGCAGCTTGGGGGGTGGGAGACGCGAGCAGTACTTC.

The chain employs TRBV28 and TRBJ2-7; 7 nucleotides line up with TRBD1. CDR3 length equals 15 residues. Germline V lookup: CDR1 MDHEN, CDR2 SYDVKM. Trimming took 5 bases from V and 1 from J; bases not matched to a gene: 8. DNA for the CDR3: TGTGCCAGCAGTCCACAGGGGAGCCCTTCCTACGAGCAGTACTTC. This sequence encodes CASSPQGSPSYEQYF.

The chain employs TRBV7-9 and TRBJ1-5, with D maybe TRBD1 (6 bases). The CDR3 extends over 14 amino acids. Trimming shortened V by 1 base and J by 2 bases, and 6 bases separated the two germline ends. Germline V gives CDR1 SEHNR, CDR2 FQNEAQ (reference sequence). The CDR3 is CASSLEGGNQPQHF. The CDR3 DNA follows: TGTGCCAGCAGCTTAGAGGGGGGCAATCAGCCCCAGCATTTT.

This clonotype has at least ten counts. CDR3 residues: CASIPFSSGTQETQYF. CDR3 nucleotide sequence: TGTGCCAGCATCCCGTTTAGTAGCGGGACCCAAGAGACCCAGTACTTC. The genes are TRBV6-5 and TRBJ2-5, with TRBD2 identical over 8 bases. This CDR3 has 16 residues. CDR1 is MNHEY, CDR2 SVGAGI, per germline. J lost 1 base, V lost 7 bases, and 11 bases had no gene match.

V is TRBV19 and J is TRBJ2-1; D call uncertain. Germline lookup yields CDR1 LNHDA and CDR2 SQIVND (reference sequence). Deletions cut 5 bases from V and 0 bases from J, with 11 bases between. The CDR3 extends over 15 amino acids. CDR3 DNA: TGTGCCAGTAGTTTCTCGCGGTCCTCCTACAATGAGCAGTTCTTC. Residues: CASSFSRSSYNEQFF.

The rearrangement uses TRBV18 and TRBJ2-1; the D is unclear. The CDR3 consists of 12 residues. Germline V gene sequence: CDR1 KGHSH, CDR2 LQKENI. Trimming stripped 7 bases from V and 8 bases from J, with 12 bases between. The CDR3 bases are TGTGCCAGCTTCATTATCTGGGATGAGCAGTTCTTC. Translating it yields CASFIIWDEQFF.

This clonotype occurred many times. CDR3: CASSHWGSGADVADTQYF. The CDR3 DNA follows: TGCGCCAGCAGCCATTGGGGGAGCGGGGCCGATGTGGCAGATACGCAGTATTTT. The rearrangement links TRBV5-1 to TRBJ2-3; 7 bases agree with TRBD2. The CDR3 covers 18 residues. The V gene's germline CDR1 is SGHRS and CDR2 YFSETQ. After removal of 4 bases from V and 4 bases from J, the junction contained 18 bases not matched to a gene.

This clonotype was detected only a few times. V gene TRBV28 combines with J gene TRBJ2-7; 7 bases map to TRBD1. The trim removed 5 bases at V and 2 bases at J, leaving 12 bases unmatched. The CDR3 is 16 residues long. Looked up from germline, CDR1 is MDHEN and CDR2 is SYDVKM. CDR3 in DNA: TGTGCCAGCAGTCAACCATCACAGGGGCCTCCCTACGAGCAGTACTTC. It is translated as CASSQPSQGPPYEQYF.

With regard to this clonotype: This clone may be a read error of a much larger clone one base away. V is TRBV28 and J is TRBJ2-7; unclear D gene. CDR3 size: 12 residues. Trimming pared 2 bases from V and 8 bases from J, leaving 10 bases between. Germline V gene data show CDR1 as MDHEN and CDR2 as SYDVKM. CDR3 DNA sequence: TGTGCCAGCAGTTTAGGGGTCGCCCAGCAGTACTTC. Amino acid sequence: CASSLGVAQQYF.

In its sample, this clonotype was seen many times. This chain connects TRBV7-3 to TRBJ2-3, with 12 bases aligning to TRBD2. Per the germline V gene, CDR1 is SGHTA and CDR2 is FQGTGA. CDR3 size: 19 residues. Unmatched junction bases numbered 10, after V lost 3 bases and J lost 0 bases. The CDR3 coding sequence is TGTGCCAGCAGCTTTGAAGGGACTAGCGGGCTTATAAGCACAGATACGCAGTATTTT. It yields the protein CASSFEGTSGLISTDTQYF.

At least ten counts were recorded for this clonotype. The chain joins TRBV20-1 to TRBJ2-7; D remains ambiguous. The V end lost 4 bases, the J end lost 2 bases, and 12 bases lay between the germline ends. CDR1 DFQATT and CDR2 SNEGSKA come from the germline V gene (reference sequence). This CDR3 comprises 13 residues. The CDR3 region is CSATEATTYEQYF. As DNA, the CDR3 is TGCAGTGCTACCGAGGCTACGACCTACGAGCAGTACTTC.